The source of this T cell receptor beta chain is a study of cytomegalovirus exposure and HLA in healthy donors (dated by TCRdb to about 2017). About the investigation overall: An earlier analysis of several hundred of the donors reported approximately 290 Gb of sequence data and around 120 million unique TCR beta sequences from roughly 180 million T cells. An early release covering about 600 HLA-typed donors comprised roughly 300 gigabases of sequencing data and some 79 million unique TCR sequences. Of the roughly 400 genotyped donors, about 84% fell in the genetic ancestry cluster associated with self-reported Caucasian donors. The study aimed to test whether signatures of past pathogen exposure could be identified by cataloging public T cell receptors. Using immunosequencing, the study profiled T cell repertoires from 666 subjects and related those repertoires to cytomegalovirus serostatus. Along with the approximately 700-subject first cohort, a separate validation cohort of over 90 different subjects was used. To predict cytomegalovirus infection status, the study combined high-throughput TCR immunosequencing, statistical association of individual TCRs with disease status, and machine learning. A later analysis re-analyzed previously published TCR beta repertoires from hundreds of donors and added high-resolution HLA genotyping to study TCR occurrence patterns. The later analysis used no new phenotypic data to find candidate immune exposures, relying instead on TCR beta sequences and their occurrence across donors. To decide whether each TCR beta V gene segment behaved as functional or pseudogenic, an earlier analysis of some 600 of the donors relied on high-throughput TCR beta sequencing. Alongside the repertoire data, information on donor age, sex, ethnicity and CMV serostatus was compiled. A later genetic analysis took genome-wide SNP genotypes for 398 of the 666 donors and used that subset as a discovery cohort. All discovery cohort repertoires had been generated using a single sequencing platform. HLA typing included class I and class II loci at four-digit resolution. The number of typed donors differed by locus: roughly 629-640 for A, B, C, DRB1 and DQB1; 500 to 550 for DQA1; 600 to 610 for DPA1; and around 470 for DPB1. Roughly 5 DR-DQ haplotypes were treated as single units for association and clustering because of strong linkage in the cohort. Across some 400 genotyped donors of the cohort, an average of roughly 200,000 unique TCR beta nucleotide sequences per donor were sequenced, and approximately 17% of those sequences were non-productive.

General findings and caveats noted by the study authors: In a later genetic analysis, fewer N-insertions in productive TCRs were reported among donors in an Asian-associated ancestry cluster than the approximately 670-donor mean. A group of highly shared sequence variants was considered likely to be a technical artifact of the sequencing pipeline. In this cohort, only TCR beta chains were sequenced, and detectable features were limited by the absence of alpha or paired-chain data. In a later analysis, most CMV-associated TCR beta chains were found to appear HLA-restricted, with HLA associations seemingly driven largely by CMV exposure. Immune exposure information for the cohort was limited to CMV serostatus. According to a later analysis, parvovirus B19, influenza, CMV and Epstein-Barr virus appeared linked to several top co-occurrence clusters. It was suggested by the authors that the approach could potentially be generalized to other disease states and immunological phenotypes. Some IMGT-functional V segments, including TRBV6-2 and TRBV6-3, could not be distinguished by the 87-base-pair reads and were therefore excluded. When HLA alleles, especially DR and DQ, strongly co-occurred, TCR associations were difficult to assign to individual alleles. Linkage disequilibrium might explain the correlated functional status among segregating V segments, but an unknown experimental factor could not be ruled out. At a false discovery rate of 0.05, a later analysis linked 16,951 TCR beta sequences to specific HLA alleles. V-gene and J-gene trimming of TCR beta chains was associated with a missense DCLRE1C variant in a later genetic analysis, and the association was replicated in an independent cohort. In a later analysis, TCR association rates were found to vary across HLA loci, with the most associated TCRs seen for DRB1 alleles and the fewest for HLA-C alleles. A further reported finding was that TCR beta sequences accurately predicted the HLA-A and HLA-B alleles for most subjects in the first cohort. A few of the identified cytomegalovirus-associated TCR beta chains were confirmed in vitro to be specific for cytomegalovirus antigens. The earlier analysis of 587 of the donors excluded roughly 17 rarely observed V segments, including chromosome 9 orphons, because counts were too low. The classifier was reported to diagnose cytomegalovirus status with high specificity and sensitivity in both the original cohort and the validation cohort. Presence/absence analyses assumed roughly uniform sequencing depth across donors, an assumption that may not hold. In an earlier analysis of fewer than 750 of the donors, most TCR beta V segments were observed in productive rearrangements about 90% or about 30% of the time, broadly matching IMGT annotations. Most TCR sequences were observed very rarely across donors, whereas some public TCRs were present in many individuals. Because HLA typing was unavailable for some donors at each locus, only the typed subset was used in association tests. A later analysis found that HLA-associated TCR beta chains were more clonally expanded and had lower generation probabilities than equally common non-associated chains. A total of 150 or so TCR beta chains were listed by the study as associated with cytomegalovirus.

The cohort was made up of roughly 670 healthy bone marrow donors. At the time of sampling, every cohort member was nominally healthy, though immune exposures that went unrecorded were likely present. The donor was CMV seronegative and belonged to the group of 350 or so seronegative cohort members. Every donor gave a peripheral blood sample, and the peripheral blood mononuclear cells from that sample were used for TCR beta sequencing. The Qiagen DNeasy Blood Extraction Kit was used to extract genomic DNA from the blood cell samples. Libraries were built with the immunoSEQ multiplex PCR assay. For the multiplex PCR, a mixture combining 60 forward primers for TCR Vbeta segments and 13 reverse primers for TCR Jbeta segments was used. A multiplex PCR assay on genomic DNA amplified the CDR3 region of rearranged TCR beta genes. Amplified TCR beta libraries were sequenced as 87-base-pair reads on the Illumina HiSeq System. The authors' analysis ran thus. In a later analysis, 77 million or so unique TCR beta chains were counted across the roughly 700 repertoires, and around 10 million of these chains were shared by at least two donors. Raw reads were error-corrected and collapsed into unique sequences with a nearest-neighbor algorithm that merged closely related sequences to remove PCR and sequencing errors. Alignment of CDR3 sequences to IMGT reference sequences was used to assign V, D and J gene segments. Each retained sequence needed at least a six-nucleotide match to both a V gene segment and a J gene segment. A rearrangement counted as productive if the CDR3 had no stop codons and remained in frame with V and J, and every other rearrangement counted as non-productive. CDR3 was defined by IMGT convention, running from the second conserved V-encoded cysteine to the conserved J-encoded phenylalanine. In an earlier analysis of more than 550 of the donors, sequences lacking an unambiguous match to a single V gene segment were excluded. In an earlier analysis of roughly 600 of the donors, a V segment was called functional when productive rearrangements were above 56.7%, and segregating when the standard deviation between donors exceeded 5%. A statistical classification framework was developed to diagnose cytomegalovirus status using the catalog of TCR beta chain sequences. In a later analysis, V and J genes were assigned by comparing TCR nucleotide sequences against IMGT/GENE-DB human TR gene sequences. In a later analysis, CDR3 sequences and most-parsimonious VDJ recombination scenarios were assigned using the TCRdist pipeline. In a later analysis, each TCR beta chain was defined by its CDR3 amino acid sequence together with its V-gene family, and reads lacking a unique V-gene family were excluded. As a way to deal with suspected cross-contamination and a sequencing artifact, a later analysis dropped roughly 620 nucleotide sequences that were highly shared and had low generation probability. In a later analysis, a clonal expansion index was calculated for each public chain from normalized within-repertoire ranks of inferred template counts. In a later analysis, generation probabilities were computed with a VDJ recombination model fitted to out-of-frame rearrangements, and the resulting probabilities were checked against IGoR. In a later analysis, TCR-TCR, TCR-HLA and TCR-CMV co-occurrence was scored with hypergeometric tests, and a repertoire-size bias correction was applied to TCR pairs. A later analysis estimated false discovery rates by permuting HLA or CMV assignments 20 times. In a later analysis, co-occurring TCRs were grouped using DBSCAN, with TCRdist sequence similarity added in when clustering inside HLA-allele-positive subsets. For co-occurrence clustering, repertoires with fewer than 30,000 or more than 120,000 public chains were excluded, along with a handful of repertoires with anomalous nucleotide sharing. TCRdb mirrors the immuneACCESS table, restricted to in-frame sequences. Some clones are absent from its copies; in checked studies, under half trace to an unresolved V gene, and the reason for the others is unknown. V and J calls and clone size follow that table, whereas D and trimming were derived from the DNA. The sample has about 99,000 clones on record, around 67% of them singletons. About 3.5% of the sample belongs to the ten largest clones.

About this clone: Its antigen target is currently unknown. No much larger clonotype is one base removed from it; base qualities were not supplied.

Ends trimmed: V by 1 base, J by 4 bases; bases unmatched to a gene: 6. From a lookup of the germline V gene, CDR1 and CDR2 are SGHDN and FVKESK. Inclusive of the bounding cysteine and phenylalanine, the CDR3 is 15 residues long. The sequence is cut down to CDR3 DNA, 45 bases in frame from base 1. This clonotype was obtained from a woman aged 50 to 60 in good health and CMV-seronegative. This receptor chain uses TRBV14 and TRBJ2-7; the junction holds 8 bases that match TRBD1. Specimen: PBMCs. CDR3 reads: CASSQVGTGLYEQYF. The nucleotide sequence is TGTGCCAGCAGCCAAGTAGGGACAGGCCTATACGAGCAGTACTTC. Supplemented by the reference TRBV14 and TRBJ2-7 proteins around the CDR3, the complete variable domain is EAGVTQFPSHSVIEKGQTVTLRCDPISGHDNLYWYRRVMGKEIKFLLHFVKESKQDESGMPNNRFLAERTGGTYSTLKVQPAELEDSGVYFCASSQVGTGLYEQYFGPGTRLTVT.